In its sample, the clone carrying this T cell receptor (beta chain) was seen once. Trimming took 2 bases from V and 0 from J; bases not matched to a gene: 8. Germline-derived CDR1 and CDR2 are KGHDR and SFDVKD. The CDR3 is 17 amino acids. The data derive from a study of blood T cell repertoires in COVID-19. On the study more broadly: Sites in the United States, Italy and Spain provided acute and convalescent COVID-19 samples.

Measured with immunoSEQ multiplex PCR; TCRdb has only the in-frame clones, and not every one. The sample yields tens of thousands of clones, approximately 83% seen once. Sequencing input: peripheral blood. The TCR originated in a woman at least 80 years old with acute or convalescent COVID-19. The V and J genes are TRBV24-1 and TRBJ1-1; 7 bases line up with TRBD1. The CDR3 sequence is CATSDSLQGTMNTEAFF. The CDR3 DNA reads as TGTGCCACCAGTGATTCCCTACAGGGGACGATGAACACTGAAGCTTTCTTT.